Following are 8 T cell receptor beta chains from one sample sequenced in a study of PD-1 blockade in classical Hodgkin lymphoma. The protocol was immunoSEQ multiplex PCR, while the TCRdb copy is restricted to in-frame clones and leaves out a portion. The data hold roughly 40,000 clones, with 60% to 70% observed a single time. The time point is: cycle 4 day 1 (C4D1), after 6 weeks of nivolumab. Relapse was seen in all patients after autologous stem cell transplantation, and brentuximab vedotin exposure was variable. The starting material was peripheral blood mononuclear cells (PBMCs), obtained before the fourth cycle of nivolumab. The receptors were gathered from a human donor with classical Hodgkin lymphoma.

This chain joins TRBV7-9 and TRBJ1-2; a weak D match, TRBD1 (5 bases). Germline V gene sequence: CDR1 SEHNR, CDR2 FQNEAQ (reference sequence). This CDR3 is 15 amino acids long. The V gene lost 2 bases and the J gene lost 2 bases, with 12 bases spanning the gap. The CDR3 loop reads CASSLTSGFNYGYTF. CDR3 in DNA: TGTGCCAGCAGCTTAACGTCAGGGTTCAACTATGGCTACACCTTC. Complete variable domain (other parts from reference TRBV7-9 and TRBJ1-2): DTGVSQNPRHKITKRGQNVTFRCDPISEHNRLYWYRQTLGQGPEFLTYFQNEAQLEKSRLLSDRFSAERPKGSFSTLEIQRTEQGDSAMYLCASSLTSGFNYGYTFGSGTRLTVV.

This clone showed up just a few times. The rearrangement links TRBV6-5 to TRBJ2-2, with D hard to call. Trimming removed 1 base at V and 0 bases at J, with 6 bases between. The CDR3 runs 15 residues. Per the germline V gene, CDR1 is MNHEY and CDR2 is SVGAGI. The CDR3 sequence: CASSYWRPNTGELFF. The CDR3 DNA reads as TGTGCCAGCAGTTACTGGAGACCGAACACCGGGGAGCTGTTTTTT.

This clone was seen more than once but under ten times. The chain couples TRBV30 to TRBJ2-3, with 8 bases fitting TRBD2. Trimming cost V 8 bases and J 0 bases; bases outside gene matches: 16. Germline CDR1 GTSNPN, CDR2 SVGIG (reference sequence). The length of the CDR3 is 17 residues. The CDR3 coding sequence is TGTGCCCTGGAAAGGGCCTTAGCGGGGTCTAGCACAGATACGCAGTATTTT. Translated: CALERALAGSSTDTQYF.

V gene TRBV5-1 combines with J gene TRBJ1-1; D might be TRBD1 (6 bases). CDR1 is SGHRS and CDR2 is YFSETQ in the germline V gene. The CDR3 spans 15 residues. V gave up 0 bases and J gave up 1 base, with 10 bases separating them. The CDR3 loop is CASSLGTGPNTEAFF. CDR3 bases: TGCGCCAGCAGCTTGGGAACAGGGCCGAACACTGAAGCTTTCTTT.

J is TRBJ2-1 and V is TRBV19, with TRBD2 matching 10 bases. Germline V gives CDR1 LNHDA, CDR2 SQIVND (reference sequence). Trimming took 6 bases from V and 4 from J; bases not matched to a gene: 9. The CDR3 spans 16 residues. The DNA of the CDR3 is TGTGCCAGTAGGTGGACTAGCGGCCCTCTTTACAATGAGCAGTTCTTC. This translates into CASRWTSGPLYNEQFF. The full variable domain, in which reference TRBV19 and TRBJ2-1 provide the parts outside the CDR3, is DGGITQSPKYLFRKEGQNVTLSCEQNLNHDAMYWYRQDPGQGLRLIYYSQIVNDFQKGDIAEGYSVSREKKESFPLTVTSAQKNPTAFYLCASRWTSGPLYNEQFFGPGTRLTVL.

The chain combines TRBV4-1 with TRBJ2-2; no clear D gene. The CDR3 totals 14 residues. The germline V gene has CDR1 MGHRA and CDR2 YSYEKL. Trimming took 0 bases from V and 3 from J, leaving 5 bases between them. This CDR3 is CASSQERHTGELFF. CDR3 in DNA: TGCGCCAGCAGCCAAGAACGTCACACCGGGGAGCTGTTTTTT.

This rearrangement joins TRBV4-3 to TRBJ2-3, with D possibly called TRBD1 or TRBD2 (5 bases each). CDR1 and CDR2 (germline): LGHNA, YSLEER. V shed 1 base and J shed 4 bases, with 12 bases lying between them. The CDR3 length is 15 residues. The CDR3 sequence: CASSQGFRGADTQYF. CDR3 in DNA: TGCGCCAGCAGCCAAGGCTTCCGGGGCGCAGATACGCAGTATTTT.

This clone was counted a few times. The rearrangement links TRBV7-2 to TRBJ2-5; TRBD1 or TRBD2 may be the D gene (5 bases each). CDR3 length equals 13 residues. Looked up from germline, CDR1 is SGHTA and CDR2 is FQGNSA. The V end lost 3 bases, the J end lost 5 bases, and 10 bases lay between the germline ends. The CDR3: CASSFEGRETQYF. For the CDR3, the DNA is TGTGCCAGCAGCTTTGAGGGGCGGGAGACCCAGTACTTC.